One and the same sample provided the 13 T cell receptor beta chains below, sequenced in a study of beta chain features in type 1 diabetes. Investigators reverse transcribed all isolated RNA, so they sequenced expressed TCRB transcripts. Here immunoSEQ multiplex PCR was the method, and the copy in TCRdb shows in-frame clones only, minus some. The sample has over 150,000 clones; 10% are singletons. No antigen is known for these receptors. Study outcomes and limitations: In all four CD4+ subsets, TCRB CDR3 length was significantly, moderately reduced in type 1 diabetes.

The sequenced sample was central memory CD4+ T cells from blood. These receptors were obtained from a man aged 25 to 45 with type 1 diabetes.

The chain uses TRBV9 and TRBJ2-2; D is ambiguous. The germline gives CDR1 SGDLS, CDR2 YYNGEE. The CDR3 runs 13 residues. V was shortened by 0 bases and J by 6 bases, with 6 bases between the two germline ends. Here the CDR3 DNA reads TGTGCCAGCAGCGTAGTAGCAGCCGGGGAGCTGTTTTTT. It encodes CASSVVAAGELFF.

The CDR3 DNA follows: TGTGCCAGCAGCGTAGAACTGAGTTCAGAGACCCAGTACTTC. Translation: CASSVELSSETQYF. The chain combines TRBV9 with TRBJ2-5; D uncertain. The germline CDR1 and CDR2 sequences are SGDLS and YYNGEE. Between the trimmed V and J ends, which lost 0 bases and 4 bases, there was a span of 10 bases. The CDR3 extends over 14 amino acids.

On this clone itself: This same CDR3 is encoded by further DNA sequences in the sample. The chain has TRBV7-9 and TRBJ1-1; 7 bases are shared with TRBD1. Germline CDR1 is SEHNR and CDR2 is FQNEAQ (reference sequence). V lost 5 bases to trimming and J lost 4 bases; unmatched junction nucleotides: 4. This CDR3 has 13 residues. The CDR3 reads CASSPGTATEAFF. CDR3 sequence (DNA): TGTGCCAGCAGCCCTGGGACAGCCACTGAAGCTTTCTTT.

The rearrangement joins TRBV2 to TRBJ2-4; no clear D. CDR1 is SNHLY and CDR2 is FYNNEI in the germline V gene. V lost 2 bases and J lost 6, with 11 bases in between. The CDR3 length is 14 residues. CDR3 nucleotides: TGTGCCAGCAGTGAAAACGGAGTTGGAAACATTCAGTACTTC. Translation: CASSENGVGNIQYF.

This clone was seen more than once but under ten times. The J gene is TRBJ2-5, the V gene TRBV5-1; possible D gene TRBD1, 5 bases. The CDR3 contains 16 residues. Germline CDR1 and CDR2: SGHRS and YFSETQ. Trimming left V 4 bases short and J 5 bases short, with 21 bases between. CDR3 region: CASSLGIDQGRETQYF. CDR3 nucleotides: TGCGCCAGCAGCCTGGGCATCGATCAGGGAAGGGAGACCCAGTACTTC.

This clone turned up a few times. V usage is TRBV10-3 and J usage is TRBJ2-5; 12 positions agree with TRBD2. CDR1 and CDR2 from the germline V gene are ENHRY and SYGVKD. The CDR3 loop spans 18 amino acids. Unmatched junction bases numbered 10, after V lost 4 bases and J lost 1 base. The CDR3 nucleotides are TGTGCCATCAGTGCCCTTCCCACTAGCGGGAGGTTCCAAGAGACCCAGTACTTC. Translated, it gives CAISALPTSGRFQETQYF.

The gene calls are TRBV27 and TRBJ1-1, with TRBD1 matching over 11 bases. Germline V gene lookup returns CDR1 MNHEY and CDR2 SMNVEV (reference sequence). V dropped 4 bases and J dropped 1; count of bases not matched to a gene: 5. CDR3 size: 16 residues. This CDR3 is CASSSRDRGGNTEAFF. In DNA, the CDR3 is TGTGCCAGCAGTTCCAGGGACAGGGGGGGGAACACTGAAGCTTTCTTT.

This clone turned up a few times. This chain links TRBV15 with TRBJ2-2; 7 bases fit TRBD1. CDR1 is LNHNV, CDR2 YYDKDF, per germline (reference sequence). This CDR3 region has 18 residues. With V trimmed by 1 base and J by 3 bases, 11 bases remained unmatched. Written as DNA, the CDR3 is TGTGCCACCAGCAGAGGTCTGGACAGGTCATCTTACACCGGGGAGCTGTTTTTT. It translates to CATSRGLDRSSYTGELFF.

The rearrangement uses TRBV7-2 and TRBJ2-5; 13 bases agree with TRBD2. Germline assignment: CDR1 SGHTA and CDR2 FQGNSA. CDR3 length equals 16 residues. Germline trimming cut 5 bases from V and 6 bases from J; bases unmatched to any gene: 9. The CDR3 spells CASSARRLAGGKTQYF. CDR3 coding DNA: TGTGCCAGCAGCGCCCGGCGACTAGCGGGAGGAAAGACCCAGTACTTC.

This clone was observed a handful of times. Other DNA sequences in this specimen translate into the identical CDR3. Here the CDR3 DNA reads TGTGCCAGCAGCGTGGGGACTAGCGTATACAATGAGCAGTTCTTC. This translates into CASSVGTSVYNEQFF. J is TRBJ2-1 and V is TRBV9; 10 bases line up with TRBD2. Germline CDR1 is SGDLS and CDR2 is YYNGEE. The trim removed 2 bases at V and 4 bases at J, leaving 3 bases unmatched. The CDR3 has 15 residues.

This sequence joins TRBV4-1 and TRBJ1-2; weak D call: TRBD1 (5 bases). V was pared by 1 base and J by 3 bases, with 12 bases between. CDR3 length: 15 amino acids. Per germline, CDR1 MGHRA and CDR2 YSYEKL. DNA for the CDR3: TGCGCCAGCAGCCAAGTCGCCAGGGCAGACTATGGCTACACCTTC. Its translation: CASSQVARADYGYTF.

V usage is TRBV6-1 and J usage is TRBJ2-1; 8 bases are a match to TRBD2. Losses at the gene ends were 7 bases for V and 3 bases for J; bases not matched to a gene: 2. The length of the CDR3 is 13 residues. Germline assignment: CDR1 MNHNS and CDR2 SASEGT. The CDR3 region is CASKTSVYNEQFF. Written as DNA, the CDR3 is TGTGCCAGCAAGACTAGCGTCTACAATGAGCAGTTCTTC.

This clone was observed a handful of times. The rearrangement joins TRBV19 to TRBJ2-3; 9 nucleotides align to TRBD2. The ends lost 7 bases at V and 4 bases at J; junction bases unmatched: 12. The CDR3 is made up of 16 amino acids. From germline, CDR1 is LNHDA and CDR2 SQIVND (reference sequence). CDR3 in amino acids: CASTRPPLAGADTQYF. CDR3 DNA: TGTGCCAGTACCCGCCCCCCGTTAGCGGGAGCAGATACGCAGTATTTT.